This TCR beta chain was recovered during a study of blood T cell repertoires in COVID-19. Study-level information: T cells, B-cell-depleted T cells, or PBMCs provided the cDNA or gDNA that served as material.

V trimming: 8 bases; J trimming: 0 bases; junction bases outside the gene matches: 10. This CDR3 comprises 17 residues. The V gene's germline CDR1 is LNHDA and CDR2 SQIVND (reference sequence). This clone showed up just a few times. In the source study's methods: Reference gene primer amplification gave nucleated cell count estimates. Clones were sequenced by immunoSEQ multiplex PCR, and TCRdb holds only the in-frame ones, with some missing. The D gene and trimming were derived from the DNA, and the V and J assignments and clone size from that table. The sample consists of a few hundred thousand clones, around 87% of them appearing once.

Sequences were obtained from peripheral blood. The chain links TRBV19 to TRBJ1-3; 10 bases fit TRBD1. This clonotype originated in a woman in her 50s with active or convalescent COVID-19. The CDR3 region has the DNA TGTGCCAGTCGGGACAGGGGATCCTTTGTCTCTGGAAACACCATATATTTT. Residues: CASRDRGSFVSGNTIYF.